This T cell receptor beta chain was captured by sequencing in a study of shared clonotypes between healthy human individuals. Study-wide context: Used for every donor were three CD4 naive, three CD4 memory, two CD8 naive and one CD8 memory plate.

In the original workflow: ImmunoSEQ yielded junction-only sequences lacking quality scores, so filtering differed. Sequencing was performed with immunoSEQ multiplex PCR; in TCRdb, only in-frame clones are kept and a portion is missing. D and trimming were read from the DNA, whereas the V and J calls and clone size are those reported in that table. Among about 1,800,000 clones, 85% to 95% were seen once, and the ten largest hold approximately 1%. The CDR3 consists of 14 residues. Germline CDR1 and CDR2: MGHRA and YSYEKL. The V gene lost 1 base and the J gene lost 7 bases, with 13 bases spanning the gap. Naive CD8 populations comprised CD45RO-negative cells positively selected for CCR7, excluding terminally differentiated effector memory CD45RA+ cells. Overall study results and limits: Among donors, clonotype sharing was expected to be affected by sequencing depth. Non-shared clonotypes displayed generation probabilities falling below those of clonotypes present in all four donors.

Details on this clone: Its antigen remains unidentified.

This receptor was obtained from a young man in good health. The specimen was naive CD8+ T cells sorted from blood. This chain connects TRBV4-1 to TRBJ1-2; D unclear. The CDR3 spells CASSQAQLSTGYTF. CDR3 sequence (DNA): TGCGCCAGCAGCCAAGCACAGTTGTCCACTGGCTACACCTTC.